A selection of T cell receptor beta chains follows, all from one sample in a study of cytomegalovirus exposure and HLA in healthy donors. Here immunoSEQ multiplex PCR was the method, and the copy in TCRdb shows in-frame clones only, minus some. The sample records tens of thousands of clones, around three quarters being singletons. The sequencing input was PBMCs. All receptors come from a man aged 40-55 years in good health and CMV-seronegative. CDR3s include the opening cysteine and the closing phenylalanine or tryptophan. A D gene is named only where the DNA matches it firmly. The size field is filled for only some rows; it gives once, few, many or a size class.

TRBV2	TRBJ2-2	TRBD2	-	TGTGCCGGACTAGGGACTAGCTTTAACACCGGGGAGCTGTTTTTT	CAGLGTSFNTGELFF
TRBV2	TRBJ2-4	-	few	TGTGCCAGCAGTGAGAACGAGCTAGCCAAAAACATTCAGTACTTC	CASSENELAKNIQYF
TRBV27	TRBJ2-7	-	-	TGTGCCAGCAGTTTGGGAGTGGACTACGAGCAGTACTTC	CASSLGVDYEQYF
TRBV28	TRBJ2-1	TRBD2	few	TGTGCCAGCAGTTACGGCAGCGGGATCAATGAGCAGTTCTTC	CASSYGSGINEQFF
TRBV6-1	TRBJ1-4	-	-	TGTGCCAGCAGTGAAGCCCCGCCCCGGGGGTTTAATGAAAAACTGTTTTTT	CASSEAPPRGFNEKLFF
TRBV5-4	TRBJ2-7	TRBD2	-	TGTGCCAGCAGCCCGAAAGGACTAGCGGGAGGTGGGGAGCAGTACTTC	CASSPKGLAGGGEQYF
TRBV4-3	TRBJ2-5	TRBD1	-	TGCGCCAGCAGCCTACAGGGGGTTCAAGAGACCCAGTACTTC	CASSLQGVQETQYF
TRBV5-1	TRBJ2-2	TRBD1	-	TGCGCCAGCAGCTACTTCGGACAGGGGGCTTCGAACACCGGGGAGCTGTTTTTT	CASSYFGQGASNTGELFF
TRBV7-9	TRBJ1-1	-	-	TGTGCCAGCAGCTTCTCGGGGGGCCCTGAAGCTTTCTTT	CASSFSGGPEAFF
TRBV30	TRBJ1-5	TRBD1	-	TGTGCCTGGAGTGCTAGTGGACAGGGCATGAGTCAGCCCCAGCATTTT	CAWSASGQGMSQPQHF
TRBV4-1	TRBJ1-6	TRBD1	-	TGCGCCAGCAGCCCCCGGGACAGCGATTCACCCCTCCACTTT	CASSPRDSDSPLHF
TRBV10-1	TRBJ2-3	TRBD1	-	TGCGCCAGCAGTACGACAGGGGGCACAGATACGCAGTATTTT	CASSTTGGTDTQYF
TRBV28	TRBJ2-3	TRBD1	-	TGTGCCAGCAGCCCCGGACAGGGGGGGACAGATACGCAGTATTTT	CASSPGQGGTDTQYF
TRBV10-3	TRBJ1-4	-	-	TGTGCCATCAGTGAGGGCCCTGCAACTAATGAAAAACTGTTTTTT	CAISEGPATNEKLFF
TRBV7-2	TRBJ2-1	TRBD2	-	TGTGCCAGCAGCTCAGCCGGGACTAGCGGGAGTTGGGAGCAGTTCTTC	CASSSAGTSGSWEQFF
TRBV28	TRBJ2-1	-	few	TGTGCCAGCAGTTCGACGACATTTGGGGACACGTTGAACCCCTACAATGAGCAGTTCTTC	CASSSTTFGDTLNPYNEQFF
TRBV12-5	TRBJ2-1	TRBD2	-	TGTGCTAGTGGTTTGGTACAGGGACTAGCGGGAGGTTTCTACAATGAGCAGTTCTTC	CASGLVQGLAGGFYNEQFF
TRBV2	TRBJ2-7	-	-	TGTGCCAGCAGTGGGGAGTCCGGGCTCGAGCAGTACTTC	CASSGESGLEQYF
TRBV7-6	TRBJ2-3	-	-	TGTGCCAGCAGCCTACTCGTGCTGGGCACAGATACGCAGTATTTT	CASSLLVLGTDTQYF
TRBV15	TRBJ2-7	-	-	TGTGCCACCAGCAGAGATTGGCAGGGGATAGACGAGCAGTACTTC	CATSRDWQGIDEQYF
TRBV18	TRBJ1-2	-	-	TGTGCCAGCTCACCACAGGAGAAACTCTATGGCTACACCTTC	CASSPQEKLYGYTF
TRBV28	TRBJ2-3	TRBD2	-	TGTGCCAGCACATTCTCTCTGCCGGGAGGGCGAGATACGCAGTATTTT	CASTFSLPGGRDTQYF
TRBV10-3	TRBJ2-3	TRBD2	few	TGTGCCATCAGTGAGTCGACATTGGGGCGGGAGATGAAAGATACGCAGTATTTT	CAISESTLGREMKDTQYF
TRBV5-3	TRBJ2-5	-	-	TGTGCCAGAAGCTTTAGCGGTCAAGAGACCCAGTACTTC	CARSFSGQETQYF
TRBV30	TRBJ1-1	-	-	TGTGCCTGGAGTCTTAGGGGGTACTCTGAAGCTTTCTTT	CAWSLRGYSEAFF
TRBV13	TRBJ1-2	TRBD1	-	TGTGCCAGCAGCTGGACAGGGTGGAATGGCTACACCTTC	CASSWTGWNGYTF
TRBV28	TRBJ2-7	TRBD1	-	TGTGCCAGCAGTTTAGGACAGGGATACGAGCAGTACTTC	CASSLGQGYEQYF
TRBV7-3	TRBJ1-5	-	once	TGTGCCAGCAGCTTAATCGTGGCGGGTCGGCGCCAGCCCCAGCATTTT	CASSLIVAGRRQPQHF
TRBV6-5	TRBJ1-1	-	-	TGTGCCAGCAGTTACTCGAGGAGGGATGAAGCTTTCTTT	CASSYSRRDEAFF
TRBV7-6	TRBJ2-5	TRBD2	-	TGTGCCAGCAGCCCCCTCGGGGGGGGAGTAGAGACCCAGTACTTC	CASSPLGGGVETQYF
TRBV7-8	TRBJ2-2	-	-	TGTGCCAGCAGCTCCCAGACAGTGAACACCGGGGAGCTGTTTTTT	CASSSQTVNTGELFF
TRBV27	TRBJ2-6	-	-	TGTGCCAGCAGTCTATTCCCCGCAGGTGGACTCTCTGGGGCCAACGTCCTGACTTTC	CASSLFPAGGLSGANVLTF
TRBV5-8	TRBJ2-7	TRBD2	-	TGTGCCAGCAGCTTGGGTAGCGGGAGGGCCGTTTGGGGCTACGAGCAGTACTTC	CASSLGSGRAVWGYEQYF
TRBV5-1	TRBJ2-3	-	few	TGCGCCAGCAGCTTGGCGGGAGATACGCAGTATTTT	CASSLAGDTQYF
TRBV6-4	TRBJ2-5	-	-	TGTGCCAGCGGACCGACAGAACAAGAGACCCAGTACTTC	CASGPTEQETQYF
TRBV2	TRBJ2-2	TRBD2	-	TGTGCCAGCAGTGAAGACCTAGCGGGGTACGGGGAGCTGTTTTTT	CASSEDLAGYGELFF
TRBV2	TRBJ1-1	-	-	TGTGCCAGCAGGAGGGACGGACAGTCGAACACTGAAGCTTCCTTT	CASRRDGQSNTEASF
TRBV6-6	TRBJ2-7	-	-	TGTGCCAGCAGGTCTAGTTCGGGTTCCTACGAGCAGTACTTC	CASRSSSGSYEQYF
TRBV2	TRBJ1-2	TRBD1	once	TGTGCCAGCAGTCCACAGGGGAGCAGGGGCTACACCTTC	CASSPQGSRGYTF
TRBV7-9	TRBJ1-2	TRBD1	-	TGTGCCAGCAGCTCCCCAACAGGGGGCGGGGGCTATGGCTACACCTTC	CASSSPTGGGGYGYTF
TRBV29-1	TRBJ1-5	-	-	TGCAGCGTAGGGACTCCCGCAGAGCCCCAGCATTTT	CSVGTPAEPQHF